Following are 5 T cell receptor beta chains from one sample sequenced in a study of response to subunit inactivated influenza vaccine (dated by TCRdb to 2016 to 2019). Preparation of the library involved RT-PCR. This sample was sequenced with an Illumina HiSeq 2500. Clones were called with MiXCR by TCRdb after fastp trimmed the public reads at Q25, and only in-frame beta chains were retained. Rows with one shared CDR3 protein collapse into an entry with the most common genes and DNA. The sample table shows hundreds of thousands of distinct CDR3 sequences, and around 20% are seen once. The ten most abundant clones make up approximately 10% of the sample. The specimen was PBMCs from blood, collected 5 to 6 days after vaccination. These receptors were taken from a man aged 50 to 59 who received an inactivated influenza vaccine. Donor details come from another sample of the same person, matched by shared clones.

This chain uses TRBV7-9 with TRBJ2-1, with a possible D match to TRBD1 (6 bases). The CDR3 is 14 residues long. Looked up from germline, CDR1 is SEHNR and CDR2 is FQNEAQ (reference sequence). Trimming shortened V by 5 bases and J by 5 bases, and 13 bases separated the two germline ends. The CDR3 spells CASSLGQQNNEQFF. As DNA, the CDR3 is TGTGCCAGCAGCCTCGGACAGCAAAACAATGAGCAGTTCTTC.

This clonotype was seen a single time. The V and J genes are TRBV27 and TRBJ2-5, with 8 bases that match TRBD1. There are 14 residues in the CDR3. V was pared by 5 bases and J by 5 bases, with 7 bases of the junction left unmatched. Germline V gene sequence: CDR1 MNHEY, CDR2 SMNVEV (reference sequence). CDR3 DNA: TGTGCCAGCAGTCCTTTTGGACAGGGTGAGACCCAGTACTTC. Protein: CASSPFGQGETQYF.

The V call is TRBV29-1, the J call TRBJ1-1; TRBD1 is a possible D gene (5 bases). V was trimmed by 7 bases and J by 0 bases, leaving 12 bases between them. The germline V gene has CDR1 SQVTM and CDR2 ANQGSEA. The CDR3 covers 13 residues. The chain's CDR3 is CSAGTTMNTEAFF. The CDR3 DNA follows: TGCAGCGCTGGGACCACTATGAACACTGAAGCTTTCTTT.

The chain employs TRBV7-2 and TRBJ1-1; 7 positions agree with TRBD1. This CDR3 has 14 amino acids. Losses at the gene ends were 3 bases for V and 10 bases for J; bases not matched to a gene: 11. Germline CDR1 is SGHTA and CDR2 is FQGNSA. In DNA form, the CDR3 reads TGTGCCAGCAGCTTCAAGACAGGGCCAGCGGTAGCTTTCTTT. The encoded protein is CASSFKTGPAVAFF. Full variable domain (remainder filled in from reference TRBV7-2 and TRBJ1-1): GAGVSQSPSNKVTEKGKDVELRCDPISGHTALYWYRQSLGQGLEFLIYFQGNSAPDKSGLPSDRFSAERTGGSVSTLTIQRTQQEDSAVYLCASSFKTGPAVAFFGQGTRLTVV.

Ten or more counts support this clonotype. The rearrangement joins TRBV4-2 to TRBJ2-3; no definite D call. The CDR3 is 12 amino acids. The germline V gene has CDR1 LGHNA and CDR2 YNFKEQ. V lost 1 base and J 6 bases, leaving 5 bases between the germline ends. The CDR3 sequence: CASSQGGDTQYF. Written as DNA, the CDR3 is TGTGCCAGCAGCCAAGGAGGTGATACGCAGTATTTT.